The entry below gives a single T cell receptor beta chain sequence along with its context. The antigen this receptor binds is unknown. One end of the junction varies from germline; a read error may be responsible. Every donor was a healthy Caucasian. The study also sequenced three unrelated non-twin adults: a male aged 18 to 30, a male aged 50 to 59 and a female aged 50 to 59. Using Miltenyi CD45RO+ enrichment and human naive T-cell isolation kits, memory (CD45RO+) and naive T cells were isolated from PBMC. Measured from the cysteine to the phenylalanine, the CDR3 is 16 residues long. The kept DNA is CDR3 alone, 48 bases in frame from the first base. For CDR1 and CDR2, the germline V gene lists SGHRS and YFSETQ. The library was produced with 5' RACE. Sequencing was performed on an Illumina HiSeq 2000. Template switching introduced a universal primer binding site; the final cDNA contained a unique molecular identifier, enabling accurate counting of TCR cDNA molecules. First-strand cDNA for TCR alpha and beta chains was synthesized from specific primers in the conserved constant-segment region. To control for contamination, each cDNA library was double barcoded with a SMART-Mk sample barcode plus Illumina barcodes. TruSeq adapter sequences, together with Illumina sample barcodes, were added in two successive PCR steps. The TCR alpha and beta cDNA libraries were sequenced on the Illumina HiSeq platform using custom primers. As for the original processing: Raw reads were processed with MiGEC to extract unique molecular identifiers, and MiXCR was used to determine CDR3 positions. Recombination models were inferred per individual with the repgenHMM and IGoR tools using an EM algorithm. Shared clonotypes were analyzed with the tcR package in R, and sharing was normalized by the product of cloneset sizes. Out-of-frame nonproductive sequences were analyzed to study raw recombination free of thymic and clonal selection effects. Using fastp trimming at Q25 and MiXCR clonotype assembly, TCRdb reanalyzed the public sequencing data and kept in-frame beta chains. Each record represents a unique CDR3 protein, reported with the most common genes and DNA among its rows. Here the V and J calls rest on TCRdb's processing, not on the authors' analysis. The sample table shows some 710,000 distinct CDR3 sequences, and over 5% are seen once. The top ten clonotypes cover 1.5% to 2% of the sample.

These data originate in a study of identical twins (dated by TCRdb to the mid-2010s). Context from the whole study: To test whether fetal clonotypes persist, the study used deep sequencing on TCR alpha and beta repertoires from monozygotic twins, unrelated adults of various ages, and cord blood. Replicate twin experiments were performed at different times using different library preparation protocols to rule out contamination. The investigation overall reported the following: Fewer insertions were carried by abundant cord blood beta clonotypes; a weaker similar trend was observed in young adult naive repertoires, while no such trend was observed in memory repertoires. Invariant T cells such as MAIT and iNKT could partly confound zero-insertion analyses, though diverse VJ usage argued against this for most clonotypes. Because the same donors could not be followed over many years, conclusions were based on cross-sectional statistical analysis. Compared with coincidental sharing between unrelated individuals, out-of-frame TCR alpha sequences shared between twins had an excess of sequences with low generation probability. Excess twin sharing in beta out-of-frame sequences was weaker because fewer shared sequences lowered the signal-to-noise ratio. In monozygotic twins, recombination models systematically underestimated out-of-frame TCR alpha sharing, but the models matched the sharing seen between unrelated individuals.

This receptor was taken from a young man in good health. The chain is made from TRBV5-1 and TRBJ2-2; the D gene is perhaps TRBD1, on 7 matching bases. Sequences were obtained from naive T cells sorted from blood. The cell subset or site label of this sample denotes: cells isolated with a human naive T-cell isolation kit. At the DNA level, the sequence is TGCGCCAGCAGCGCATACAGGGGAGTAGGCACCGGGGGGCTGTTTTTT. Its protein product is CASSAYRGVGTGGLFF.